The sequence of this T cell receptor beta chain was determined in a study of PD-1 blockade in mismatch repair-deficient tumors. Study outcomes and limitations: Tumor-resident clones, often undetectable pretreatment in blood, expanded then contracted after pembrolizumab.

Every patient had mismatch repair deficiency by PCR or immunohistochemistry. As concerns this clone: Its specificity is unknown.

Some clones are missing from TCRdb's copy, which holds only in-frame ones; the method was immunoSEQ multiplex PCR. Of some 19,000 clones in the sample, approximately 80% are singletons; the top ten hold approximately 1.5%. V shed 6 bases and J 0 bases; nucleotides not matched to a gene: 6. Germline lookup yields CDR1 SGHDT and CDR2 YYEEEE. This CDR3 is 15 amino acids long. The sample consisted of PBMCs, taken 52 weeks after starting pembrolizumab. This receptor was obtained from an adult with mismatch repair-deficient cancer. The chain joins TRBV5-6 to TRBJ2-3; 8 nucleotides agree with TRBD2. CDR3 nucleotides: TGTGCCAGCATCATACTAGCGGAGAGCACAGATACGCAGTATTTT. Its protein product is CASIILAESTDTQYF.